The present T cell receptor (beta chain) was sequenced within a study of blood T cell repertoires in COVID-19. Trimming took 5 bases from V and 0 from J; bases not matched to a gene: 13. CDR1 is MDHEN, CDR2 SYDVKM, per germline. The CDR3 length is 19 residues. The protocol was immunoSEQ multiplex PCR, while the TCRdb copy is restricted to in-frame clones and leaves out a portion. The sample records 90,000 to 130,000 clones, around 83% being singletons. The sequence was obtained from a man between 65 and 85 years old with acute or convalescent COVID-19. The material sequenced was peripheral blood. V usage is TRBV28 and J usage is TRBJ1-3, with 10 positions matching TRBD1. The CDR3 region is CASSPRTGGSRISGNTIYF. CDR3 in DNA: TGTGCCAGCAGTCCTAGGACAGGGGGTTCTCGAATCTCTGGAAACACCATATATTTT.